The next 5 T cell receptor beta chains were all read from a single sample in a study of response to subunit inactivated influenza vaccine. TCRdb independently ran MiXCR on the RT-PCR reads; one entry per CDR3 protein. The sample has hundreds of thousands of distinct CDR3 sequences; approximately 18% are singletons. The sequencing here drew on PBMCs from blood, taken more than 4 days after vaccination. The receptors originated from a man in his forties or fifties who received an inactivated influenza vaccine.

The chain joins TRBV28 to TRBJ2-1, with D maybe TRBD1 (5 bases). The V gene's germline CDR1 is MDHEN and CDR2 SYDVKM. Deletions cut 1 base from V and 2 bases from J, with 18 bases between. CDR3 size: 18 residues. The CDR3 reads CASSLLLGRARPYNEQFF. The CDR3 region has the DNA TGTGCCAGCAGTTTATTATTGGGCAGGGCAAGGCCCTACAATGAGCAGTTCTTC.

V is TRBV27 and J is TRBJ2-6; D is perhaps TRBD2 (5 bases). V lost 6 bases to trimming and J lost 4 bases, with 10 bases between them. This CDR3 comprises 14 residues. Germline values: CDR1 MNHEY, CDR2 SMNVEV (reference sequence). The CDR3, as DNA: TGTGCCAGCAGGATGGCGGGCGGGGCCAACGTCCTGACTTTC. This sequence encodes CASRMAGGANVLTF.

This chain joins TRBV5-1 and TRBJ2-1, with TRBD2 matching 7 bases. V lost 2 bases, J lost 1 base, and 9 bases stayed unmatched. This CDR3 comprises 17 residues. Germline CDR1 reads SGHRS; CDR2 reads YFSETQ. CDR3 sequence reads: CASSFVVPAGSYNEQFF. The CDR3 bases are TGCGCCAGCAGCTTCGTGGTACCAGCGGGGTCCTACAATGAGCAGTTCTTC.

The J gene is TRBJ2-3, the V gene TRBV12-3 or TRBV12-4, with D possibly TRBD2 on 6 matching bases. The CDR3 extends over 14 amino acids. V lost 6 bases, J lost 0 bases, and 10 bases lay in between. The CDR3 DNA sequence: TGTGCCAGCAGGGACTACCGAAGCACAGATACGCAGTATTTT. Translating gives CASRDYRSTDTQYF.

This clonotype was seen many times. CDR3 amino acids: CASSSGTSQLREQFF. For the CDR3, the DNA is TGTGCCAGCAGTTCAGGGACTAGTCAGCTTCGGGAGCAGTTCTTC. The V call is TRBV27, the J call TRBJ2-1; 8 bases match TRBD2. The CDR3 has 15 amino acids. Germline V CDR1 and CDR2: MNHEY, SMNVEV (reference sequence). V shed 4 bases, J shed 10 bases, and the junction held 12 bases outside the gene matches.